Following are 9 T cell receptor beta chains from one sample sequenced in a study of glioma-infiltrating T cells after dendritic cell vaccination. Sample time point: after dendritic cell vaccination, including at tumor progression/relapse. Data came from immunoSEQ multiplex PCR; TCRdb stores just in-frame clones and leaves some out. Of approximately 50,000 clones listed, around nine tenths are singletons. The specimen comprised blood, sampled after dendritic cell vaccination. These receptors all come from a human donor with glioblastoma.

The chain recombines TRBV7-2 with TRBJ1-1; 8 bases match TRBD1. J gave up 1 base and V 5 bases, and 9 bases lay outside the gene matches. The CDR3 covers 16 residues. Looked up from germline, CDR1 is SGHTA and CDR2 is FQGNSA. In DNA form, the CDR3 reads TGTGCCAGCAGCGTCGACAGGGGCTTCGGGAACACTGAAGCTTTCTTT. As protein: CASSVDRGFGNTEAFF.

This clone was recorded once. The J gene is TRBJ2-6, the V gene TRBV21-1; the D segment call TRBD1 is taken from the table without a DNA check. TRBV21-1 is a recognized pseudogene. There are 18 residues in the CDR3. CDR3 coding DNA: TGTGCCAGCAGCAACGGACAGGGAGCTCTAGCTGGGGCCAACGTCCTGACTTTC. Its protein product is CASSNGQGALAGANVLTF.

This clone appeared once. The CDR3 spells CSAPTHNEQFF. The CDR3 DNA is TGCAGTGCTCCGACTCACAATGAGCAGTTCTTC. This chain joins TRBV20-1 and TRBJ2-1; D unclear. CDR3 length equals 11 residues. With 5 bases removed from V and 5 bases from J, the gap between germline ends came to 7 bases. The V gene's germline CDR1 is DFQATT and CDR2 SNEGSKA (reference sequence).

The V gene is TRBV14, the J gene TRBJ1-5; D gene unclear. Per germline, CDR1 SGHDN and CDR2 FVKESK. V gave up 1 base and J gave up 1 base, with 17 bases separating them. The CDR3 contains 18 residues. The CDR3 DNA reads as TGTGCCAGCAGCCAAGTTTGGCGGAATTGTGGAAGCAATCAGCCCCAGCATTTT. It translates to CASSQVWRNCGSNQPQHF.

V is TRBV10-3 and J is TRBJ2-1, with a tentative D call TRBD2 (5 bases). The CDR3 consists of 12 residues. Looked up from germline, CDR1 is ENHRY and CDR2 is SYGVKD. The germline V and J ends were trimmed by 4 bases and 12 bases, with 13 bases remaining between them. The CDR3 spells CAISALSEGQFF. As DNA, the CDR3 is TGTGCCATCAGTGCCCTCTCCGAGGGGCAGTTCTTC.

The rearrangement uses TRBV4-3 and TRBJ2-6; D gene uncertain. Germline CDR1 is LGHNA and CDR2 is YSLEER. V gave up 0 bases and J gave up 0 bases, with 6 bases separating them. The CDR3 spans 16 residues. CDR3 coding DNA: TGCGCCAGCAGCCAAGATAGGAGCTCTGGGGCCAACGTCCTGACTTTC. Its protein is CASSQDRSSGANVLTF.

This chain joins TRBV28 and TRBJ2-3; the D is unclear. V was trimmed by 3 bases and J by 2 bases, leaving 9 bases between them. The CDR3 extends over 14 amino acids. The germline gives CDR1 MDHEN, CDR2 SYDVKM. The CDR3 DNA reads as TGTGCCAGCAGTTTGTTCCAGGACACAGATACGCAGTATTTT. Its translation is CASSLFQDTDTQYF.

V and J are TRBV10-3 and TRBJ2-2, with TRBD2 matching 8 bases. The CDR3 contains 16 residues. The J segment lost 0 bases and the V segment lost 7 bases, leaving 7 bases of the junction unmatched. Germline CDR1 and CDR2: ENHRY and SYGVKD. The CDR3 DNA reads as TGTGCCATCATGGGGGCGGGACTAGCGAACACCGGGGAGCTGTTTTTT. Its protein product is CAIMGAGLANTGELFF.

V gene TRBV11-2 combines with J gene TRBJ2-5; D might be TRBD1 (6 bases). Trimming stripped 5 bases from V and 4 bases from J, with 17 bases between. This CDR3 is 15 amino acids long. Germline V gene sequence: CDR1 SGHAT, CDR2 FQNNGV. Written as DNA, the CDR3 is TGTGCCAGCAGCCGTACCTCAGGGGCGGGAGAGACCCAGTACTTC. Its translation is CASSRTSGAGETQYF.